One and the same sample provided the 23 T cell receptor beta chains below, sequenced in a study of blood T cell repertoires in COVID-19. The method was immunoSEQ multiplex PCR; TCRdb's version includes in-frame clones alone and lacks a portion of them. The sample contains about 81,000 clones, about 86% of which appear only once. Specimen: peripheral blood. The receptor set was obtained from a woman older than 75 with acute or convalescent COVID-19.

In DNA form, the CDR3 reads TGTGCCAGCAGAAGGACAGGGACGGGCTATGGCTACACCTTC. As protein: CASRRTGTGYGYTF. The rearrangement links TRBV27 to TRBJ1-2, with TRBD1 identical over 8 bases. CDR3 length equals 14 residues. CDR1 MNHEY and CDR2 SMNVEV come from the germline V gene (reference sequence). V dropped 6 bases and J dropped 4; count of bases not matched to a gene: 7.

This chain uses TRBV7-8 with TRBJ2-7; TRBD2 aligns across 9 bases. Germline lookup yields CDR1 SGHVS and CDR2 FQNEAQ. The length of the CDR3 is 14 residues. V was pared by 4 bases and J by 3 bases, with 4 bases of the junction left unmatched. The CDR3 region has the DNA TGTGCCAGCAGCTCGAGCGGGGGGAACTACGAGCAGTACTTC. This sequence encodes CASSSSGGNYEQYF.

The V and J genes are TRBV7-9 and TRBJ2-1; a weak D match, TRBD2 (6 bases). Trimming cost V 5 bases and J 5 bases, with 16 bases left between them. Germline V gene data show CDR1 as SEHNR and CDR2 as FQNEAQ (reference sequence). The CDR3 spans 15 residues. CDR3 DNA: TGTGCCAGCAGCACCTCTGGTGGGGGGAACAATGAGCAGTTCTTC. Translation gives CASSTSGGGNNEQFF. Full variable domain (outside the CDR3, taken from reference TRBV7-9 and TRBJ2-1): DTGVSQNPRHKITKRGQNVTFRCDPISEHNRLYWYRQTLGQGPEFLTYFQNEAQLEKSRLLSDRFSAERPKGSFSTLEIQRTEQGDSAMYLCASSTSGGGNNEQFFGPGTRLTVL.

This chain connects TRBV18 to TRBJ2-5, with 14 bases matching TRBD2. The germline V gene encodes CDR1 KGHSH and CDR2 LQKENI. V was pared by 5 bases and J by 1 base, with 6 bases of the junction left unmatched. The CDR3 consists of 17 residues. The CDR3 loop reads CASSGTSGGALQETQYF. CDR3 DNA sequence: TGTGCCAGCTCAGGGACTAGCGGGGGTGCCCTCCAAGAGACCCAGTACTTC.

The genes are TRBV3-1 (or the pseudogene TRBV3-2) and TRBJ2-7; 8 bases match TRBD2. The germline gives CDR1 LGHDT, CDR2 YNNKEL (reference sequence). The CDR3 is 15 residues long. V shed 1 base, J shed 2 bases, and the junction held 4 bases outside the gene matches. CDR3 nucleotides: TGTGCCAGCAGCCAAGCCGGGACTAGAGCCTACGAGCAGTACTTC. Translation: CASSQAGTRAYEQYF.

The CDR3 spells CASSYFDRGNTEAFF. CDR3 sequence (DNA): TGTGCCAGCAGTTACTTCGACAGGGGGAACACTGAAGCTTTCTTT. This chain uses TRBV6-5 with TRBJ1-1; TRBD1 matches at 8 bases. From germline, CDR1 is MNHEY and CDR2 SVGAGI. CDR3 length: 15 amino acids. The trim removed 1 base at V and 1 base at J, leaving 2 bases unmatched.

This clone was seen a single time. This rearrangement joins TRBV5-1 to TRBJ2-1, with 14 bases aligning to TRBD2. CDR3 length: 18 amino acids. Trimming cost V 4 bases and J 0 bases; bases outside gene matches: 6. Germline CDR1 and CDR2: SGHRS and YFSETQ. CDR3 in DNA: TGCGCCAGCAGCCAGGGACTAGCGGGAGCCATCTCCTACAATGAGCAGTTCTTC. Protein: CASSQGLAGAISYNEQFF.

V usage is TRBV7-2 and J usage is TRBJ1-6; TRBD1 matches at 7 bases. The CDR3 runs to 16 residues. V lost 0 bases, J lost 7 bases, and 6 bases stayed unmatched. Germline V lookup: CDR1 SGHTA, CDR2 FQGNSA. CDR3 DNA sequence: TGTGCCAGCAGCTTAGCGTGGGGACAGAACAATTCACCCCTCCACTTT. Translation: CASSLAWGQNNSPLHF.

This chain uses TRBV19 with TRBJ2-3, with a weak D call TRBD2 (5 bases). Germline V gene sequence: CDR1 LNHDA, CDR2 SQIVND (reference sequence). The CDR3 has 13 residues. Trimming shortened V by 4 bases and J by 3 bases, and 8 bases separated the two germline ends. The CDR3 DNA sequence: TGTGCCAGTAGTAGCGGGCATACAGATACGCAGTATTTT. This sequence encodes CASSSGHTDTQYF.

This rearrangement joins TRBV5-6 to TRBJ1-1; no clear D. The V and J ends lost 0 bases and 7 bases respectively, with 4 bases between them. The CDR3 loop spans 11 amino acids. Germline V gene lookup returns CDR1 SGHDT and CDR2 YYEEEE. The CDR3 DNA sequence: TGTGCCAGCAGCTTGGGACATGAAGCTTTCTTT. Amino acid sequence: CASSLGHEAFF.

V gene TRBV11-2 combines with J gene TRBJ2-1; possible D gene TRBD2, 6 bases. The V and J ends lost 5 bases and 0 bases respectively, with 14 bases between them. In germline, CDR1 is SGHAT, CDR2 FQNNGV. CDR3 length: 16 amino acids. For the CDR3, the DNA is TGTGCCAGCAGCCCACGGGACTTGAGCTCCTACAATGAGCAGTTCTTC. Its translation: CASSPRDLSSYNEQFF.

The chain couples TRBV3-1 (or the pseudogene TRBV3-2) to TRBJ1-2; no definite D call. With 0 bases removed from V and 8 bases from J, the gap between germline ends came to 19 bases. The CDR3 length is 16 residues. From germline, CDR1 is LGHDT and CDR2 YNNKEL (reference sequence). The CDR3 coding sequence is TGTGCCAGCAGCCAAGAAAGGAGGACCGGCTCTGGGGGCTACACCTTC. This translates into CASSQERRTGSGGYTF.

V usage is TRBV9 and J usage is TRBJ1-1; the match to TRBD1 covers 7 bases. The CDR3 loop spans 14 amino acids. From germline, CDR1 is SGDLS and CDR2 YYNGEE. The junction had 6 bases not matched to a gene; V was cut back by 3 bases and J by 4 bases. The CDR3 region is CASSGTGVSTEAFF. As DNA, the CDR3 is TGTGCCAGCAGCGGAACAGGGGTCTCCACTGAAGCTTTCTTT.

J is TRBJ2-3 and V is TRBV5-1; tentatively, D is TRBD1 (6 bases). V was shortened by 3 bases and J by 6 bases, with 23 bases between the two germline ends. Germline V gene lookup returns CDR1 SGHRS and CDR2 YFSETQ. The CDR3 covers 17 residues. CDR3 amino acids: CASSSGAGTGVLDTQYF. The CDR3 nucleotides are TGCGCCAGCAGCTCAGGGGCAGGCACTGGGGTTTTGGATACGCAGTATTTT.

This chain connects TRBV19 to TRBJ1-1; tentative D call: TRBD1 (5 bases). This CDR3 contains 14 residues. Germline CDR1 is LNHDA and CDR2 is SQIVND (reference sequence). V gave up 6 bases and J gave up 1 base, with 12 bases separating them. The CDR3 DNA reads as TGTGCCAGTAGGACGGACACAAAGAACACTGAAGCTTTCTTT. It specifies CASRTDTKNTEAFF.

This sequence joins TRBV11-2 and TRBJ1-1; D is unclear. The V end lost 4 bases, the J end lost 7 bases, and 16 bases lay between the germline ends. Germline V gene data show CDR1 as SGHAT and CDR2 as FQNNGV. This CDR3 is built from 14 residues. CDR3 amino acids: CASSSTRVTNEAFF. CDR3 sequence (DNA): TGTGCCAGCAGCTCTACTAGGGTTACAAATGAAGCTTTCTTT.

The rearrangement uses TRBV3-1 (or the pseudogene TRBV3-2) and TRBJ2-3, with TRBD1 as a possible D gene (6 bases). In germline, CDR1 is LGHDT, CDR2 YNNKEL (reference sequence). V lost 5 bases and J lost 4, with 16 bases in between. The CDR3 length is 15 residues. In DNA form, the CDR3 reads TGTGCCAGCAGCTGGCGTAAGAACAGGGCAGATACGCAGTATTTT. It translates to CASSWRKNRADTQYF.

The V gene is TRBV25-1, the J gene TRBJ1-4, with D uncertain. Trimming took 5 bases from V and 4 from J, leaving 17 bases between them. The CDR3 loop spans 16 amino acids. In germline, CDR1 is MGHDK, CDR2 SYGVNS. CDR3 amino acids: CASSKAGAGFNEKLFF. CDR3 sequence (DNA): TGTGCCAGCAGTAAGGCAGGAGCGGGGTTTAATGAAAAACTGTTTTTT.

This rearrangement joins TRBV7-2 to TRBJ1-1; weak D call: TRBD1 (6 bases). The CDR3 runs 14 residues. Germline CDR1 reads SGHTA; CDR2 reads FQGNSA. Trimming shortened V by 1 base and J by 5 bases, and 11 bases separated the two germline ends. CDR3 coding DNA: TGTGCCAGCAGCTTAGACGGGGGGCTTACTGAAGCTTTCTTT. This encodes CASSLDGGLTEAFF.

This clone was counted once. The rearrangement links TRBV7-2 to TRBJ2-4, with D maybe TRBD1 (6 bases). Germline CDR1 and CDR2: SGHTA and FQGNSA. The CDR3 loop spans 16 amino acids. V was cut by 5 bases and J by 1 base, with 15 bases left in between. The CDR3 protein is CASSPTGTGAKNIQYF. As DNA, the CDR3 is TGTGCCAGCAGCCCGACAGGCACGGGGGCCAAAAACATTCAGTACTTC.

The sample holds a few counts of this clone. This CDR3 reads CASSLTSGSPEQFF. CDR3 nucleotides: TGCGCCAGCAGCTTGACTAGCGGGAGCCCTGAGCAGTTCTTC. The gene calls are TRBV5-1 and TRBJ2-1; 11 positions match TRBD2. Losses at the gene ends were 1 base for V and 9 bases for J; bases not matched to a gene: 3. CDR3 length equals 14 residues. Germline V gene data show CDR1 as SGHRS and CDR2 as YFSETQ.

CDR3 amino acids: CASTQGNQPQHF. The CDR3 nucleotides are TGTGCCAGTACCCAGGGCAATCAGCCCCAGCATTTT. The chain employs TRBV19 and TRBJ1-5; D gene unclear. The CDR3 runs to 12 residues. Trimming left V 7 bases short and J 2 bases short, with 6 bases between. Per germline, CDR1 LNHDA and CDR2 SQIVND (reference sequence).

The chain recombines TRBV21-1 with TRBJ2-7; the table names TRBD2, a call not compared with the DNA. TRBV21-1 counts as a pseudogene. This CDR3 region has 12 residues. The CDR3 loop reads CASSVRVYEQYF. CDR3 nucleotides: TGTGCCAGCAGCGTACGGGTGTACGAGCAGTACTTC.